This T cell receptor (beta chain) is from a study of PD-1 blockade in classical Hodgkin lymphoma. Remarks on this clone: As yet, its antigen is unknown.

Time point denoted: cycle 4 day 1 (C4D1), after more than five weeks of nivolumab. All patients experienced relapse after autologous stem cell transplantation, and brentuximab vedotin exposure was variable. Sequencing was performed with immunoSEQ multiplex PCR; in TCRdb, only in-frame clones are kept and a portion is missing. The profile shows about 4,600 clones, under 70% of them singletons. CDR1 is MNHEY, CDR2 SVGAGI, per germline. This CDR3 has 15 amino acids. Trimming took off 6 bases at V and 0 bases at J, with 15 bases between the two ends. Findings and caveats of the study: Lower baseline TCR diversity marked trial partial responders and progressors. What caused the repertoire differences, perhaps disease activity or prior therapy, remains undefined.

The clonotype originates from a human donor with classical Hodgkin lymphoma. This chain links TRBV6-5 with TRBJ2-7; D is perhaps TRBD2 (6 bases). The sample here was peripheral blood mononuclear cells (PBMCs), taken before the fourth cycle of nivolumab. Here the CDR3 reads CASRYLAQSSYEQYF. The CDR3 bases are TGTGCCAGCAGGTACCTAGCGCAGAGCTCCTACGAGCAGTACTTC.